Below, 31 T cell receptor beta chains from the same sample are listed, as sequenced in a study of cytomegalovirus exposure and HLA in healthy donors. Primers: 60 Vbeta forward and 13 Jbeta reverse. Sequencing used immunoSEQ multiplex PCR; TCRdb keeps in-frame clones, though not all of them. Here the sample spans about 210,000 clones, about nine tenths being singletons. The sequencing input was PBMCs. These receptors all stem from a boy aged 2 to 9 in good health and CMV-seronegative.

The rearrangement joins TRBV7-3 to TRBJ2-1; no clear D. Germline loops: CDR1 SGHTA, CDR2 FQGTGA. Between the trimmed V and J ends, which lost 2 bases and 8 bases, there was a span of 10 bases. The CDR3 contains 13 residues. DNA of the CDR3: TGTGCCAGCAGCTTACTAGTTTCCGATGAGCAGTTCTTC. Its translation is CASSLLVSDEQFF.

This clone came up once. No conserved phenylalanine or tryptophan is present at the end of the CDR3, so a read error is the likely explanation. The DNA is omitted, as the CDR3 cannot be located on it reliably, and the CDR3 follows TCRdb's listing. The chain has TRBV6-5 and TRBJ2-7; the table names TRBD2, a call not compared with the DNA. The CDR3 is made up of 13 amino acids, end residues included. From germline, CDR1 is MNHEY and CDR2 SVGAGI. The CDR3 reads CASMSAFLRAVLR.

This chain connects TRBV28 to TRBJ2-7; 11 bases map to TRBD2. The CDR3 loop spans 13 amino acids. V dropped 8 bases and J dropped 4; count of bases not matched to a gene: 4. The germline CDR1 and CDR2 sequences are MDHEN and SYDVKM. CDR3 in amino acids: CASLLAGGYEQYF. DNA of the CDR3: TGTGCCAGCCTCCTAGCGGGAGGTTACGAGCAGTACTTC.

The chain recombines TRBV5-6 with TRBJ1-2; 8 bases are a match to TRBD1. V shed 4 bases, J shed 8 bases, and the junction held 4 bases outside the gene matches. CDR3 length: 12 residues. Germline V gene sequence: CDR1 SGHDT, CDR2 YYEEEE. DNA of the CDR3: TGTGCCAGCAGCGGCAGGGGGCGCGGCTACACCTTC. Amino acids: CASSGRGRGYTF.

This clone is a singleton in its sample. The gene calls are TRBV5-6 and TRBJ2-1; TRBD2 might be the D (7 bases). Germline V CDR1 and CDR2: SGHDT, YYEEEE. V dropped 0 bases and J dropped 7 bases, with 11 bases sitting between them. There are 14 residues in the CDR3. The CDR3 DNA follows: TGTGCCAGCAGCTTGGGTGGGGGGGCAAATGAGCAGTTCTTC. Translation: CASSLGGGANEQFF.

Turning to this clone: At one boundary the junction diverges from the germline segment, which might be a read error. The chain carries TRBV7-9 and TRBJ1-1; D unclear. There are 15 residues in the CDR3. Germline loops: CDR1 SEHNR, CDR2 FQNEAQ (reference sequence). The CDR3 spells CASSLALTMNTEASF. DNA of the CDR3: TGTGCCAGCAGCTTAGCTTTGACAATGAACACTGAAGCTTCCTTT. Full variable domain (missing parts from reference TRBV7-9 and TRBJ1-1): DTGVSQNPRHKITKRGQNVTFRCDPISEHNRLYWYRQTLGQGPEFLTYFQNEAQLEKSRLLSDRFSAERPKGSFSTLEIQRTEQGDSAMYLCASSLALTMNTEASFGQGTRLTVV.

The CDR3 protein is CASSAASYEQYF. In DNA form, the CDR3 reads TGTGCCAGTAGTGCGGCTTCCTACGAGCAGTACTTC. The chain links TRBV19 to TRBJ2-7, with D unclear. Trimming left V 5 bases short and J 1 base short, with 6 bases between. CDR1 and CDR2 from the germline V gene are LNHDA and SQIVND (reference sequence). The CDR3 runs 12 residues.

The CDR3 nucleotides read TGTGTAGGGGGACAGGGGTCTGGAAACACCATATATTTT. Its translation is CVGGQGSGNTIYF. The gene calls are TRBV30 and TRBJ1-3, with TRBD1 matching 10 bases. The germline V gene encodes CDR1 GTSNPN and CDR2 SVGIG (reference sequence). This CDR3 comprises 13 residues.

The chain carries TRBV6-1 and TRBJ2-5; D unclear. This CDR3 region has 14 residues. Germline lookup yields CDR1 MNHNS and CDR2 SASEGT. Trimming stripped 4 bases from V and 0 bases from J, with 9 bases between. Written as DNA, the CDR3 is TGTGCCAGCAGTGGGCTAGACGACCAAGAGACCCAGTACTTC. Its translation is CASSGLDDQETQYF.

This CDR3 is CSVKSGTGGTEAFF. Here the CDR3 DNA reads TGCAGCGTAAAATCCGGGACAGGGGGAACTGAAGCTTTCTTT. The chain joins TRBV29-1 to TRBJ1-1; 11 nucleotides agree with TRBD1. Germline V lookup: CDR1 SQVTM, CDR2 ANQGSEA. Trimming removed 6 bases from V and 5 bases from J; junction bases left unmatched: 8. The CDR3 runs to 14 residues.

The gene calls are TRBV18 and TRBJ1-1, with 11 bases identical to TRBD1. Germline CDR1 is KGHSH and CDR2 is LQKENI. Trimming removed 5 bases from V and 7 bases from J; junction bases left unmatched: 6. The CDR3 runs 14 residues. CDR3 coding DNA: TGTGCCAGCTCATCATCGGACAGGGGGCATGAAGCTTTCTTT. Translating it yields CASSSSDRGHEAFF.

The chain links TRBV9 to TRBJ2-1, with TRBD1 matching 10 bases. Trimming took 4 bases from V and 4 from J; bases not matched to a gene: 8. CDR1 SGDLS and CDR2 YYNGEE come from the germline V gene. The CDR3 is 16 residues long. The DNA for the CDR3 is TGTGCCAGCAGCCCCGGATGGGGACAGGGGTACAATGAGCAGTTCTTC. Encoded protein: CASSPGWGQGYNEQFF. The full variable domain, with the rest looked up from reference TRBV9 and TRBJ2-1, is DSGVTQTPKHLITATGQRVTLRCSPRSGDLSVYWYQQSLDQGLQFLIQYYNGEERAKGNILERFSAQQFPDLHSELNLSSLELGDSALYFCASSPGWGQGYNEQFFGPGTRLTVL.

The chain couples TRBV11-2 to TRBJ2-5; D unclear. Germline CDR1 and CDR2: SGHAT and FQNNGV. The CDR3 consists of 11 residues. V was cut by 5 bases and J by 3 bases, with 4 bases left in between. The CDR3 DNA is TGTGCCAGCAGCCCCAAAGAGACCCAGTACTTC. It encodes CASSPKETQYF.

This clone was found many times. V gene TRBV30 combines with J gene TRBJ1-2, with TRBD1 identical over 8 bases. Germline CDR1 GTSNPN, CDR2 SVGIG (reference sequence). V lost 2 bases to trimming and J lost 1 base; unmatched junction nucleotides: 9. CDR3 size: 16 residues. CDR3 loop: CAWSLPRDRLNYGYTF. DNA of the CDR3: TGTGCCTGGAGTCTACCCCGGGACAGGCTTAACTATGGCTACACCTTC.

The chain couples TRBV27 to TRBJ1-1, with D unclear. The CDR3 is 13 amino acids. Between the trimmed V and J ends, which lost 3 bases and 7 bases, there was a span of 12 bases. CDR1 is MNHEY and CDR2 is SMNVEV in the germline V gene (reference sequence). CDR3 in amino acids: CASSLGSILEAFF. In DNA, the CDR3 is TGTGCCAGCAGTTTGGGCAGCATCCTTGAAGCTTTCTTT.

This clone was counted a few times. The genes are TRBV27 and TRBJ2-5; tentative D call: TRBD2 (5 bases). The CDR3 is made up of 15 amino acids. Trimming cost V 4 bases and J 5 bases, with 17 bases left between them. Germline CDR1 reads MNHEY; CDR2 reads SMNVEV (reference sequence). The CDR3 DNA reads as TGTGCCAGCAGTTCCCCCGGGATGGGTAGCGAGACCCAGTACTTC. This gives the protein CASSSPGMGSETQYF.

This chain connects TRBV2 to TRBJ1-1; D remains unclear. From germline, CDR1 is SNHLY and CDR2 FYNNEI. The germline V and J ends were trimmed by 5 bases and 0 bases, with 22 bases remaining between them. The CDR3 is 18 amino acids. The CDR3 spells CASSSPSTAAALNTEAFF. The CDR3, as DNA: TGTGCCAGCAGTTCTCCGTCGACTGCGGCTGCTTTGAACACTGAAGCTTTCTTT.

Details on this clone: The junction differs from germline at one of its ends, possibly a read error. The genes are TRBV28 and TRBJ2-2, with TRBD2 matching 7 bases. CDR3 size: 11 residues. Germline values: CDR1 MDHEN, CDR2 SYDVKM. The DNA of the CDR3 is TGTGCCAGCCGATTTGGGGGGGAGCTGCTTTTT. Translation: CASRFGGELLF.

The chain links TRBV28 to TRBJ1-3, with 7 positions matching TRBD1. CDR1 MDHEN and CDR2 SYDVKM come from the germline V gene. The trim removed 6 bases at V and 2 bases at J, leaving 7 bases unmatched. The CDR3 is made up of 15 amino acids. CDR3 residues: CASRSRQGTGNTIYF. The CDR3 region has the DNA TGTGCCAGCAGATCTCGACAGGGAACTGGAAACACCATATATTTT.

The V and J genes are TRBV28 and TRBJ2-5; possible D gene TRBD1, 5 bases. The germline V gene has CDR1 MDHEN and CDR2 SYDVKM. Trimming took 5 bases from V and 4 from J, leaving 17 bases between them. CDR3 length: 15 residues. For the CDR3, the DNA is TGTGCCAGCAGTCCCTCAGGGCGACATCGAGAGACCCAGTACTTC. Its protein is CASSPSGRHRETQYF.

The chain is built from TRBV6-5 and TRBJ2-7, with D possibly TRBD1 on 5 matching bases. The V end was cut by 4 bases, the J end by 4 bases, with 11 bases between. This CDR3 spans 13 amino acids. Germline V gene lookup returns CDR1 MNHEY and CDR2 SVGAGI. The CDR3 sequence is CASSLTVGYEQYF. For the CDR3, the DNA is TGTGCCAGCAGTTTGACAGTTGGGTACGAGCAGTACTTC.

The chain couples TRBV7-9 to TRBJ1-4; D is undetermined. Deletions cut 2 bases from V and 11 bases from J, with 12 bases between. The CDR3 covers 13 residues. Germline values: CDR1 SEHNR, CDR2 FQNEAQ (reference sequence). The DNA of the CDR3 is TGTGCCAGCAGCTTACGTAGTGATAGTAAACTGTTTTTT. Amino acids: CASSLRSDSKLFF.

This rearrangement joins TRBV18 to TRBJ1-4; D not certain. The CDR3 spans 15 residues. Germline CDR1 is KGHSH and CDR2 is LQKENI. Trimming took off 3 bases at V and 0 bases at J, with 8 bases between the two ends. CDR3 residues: CASSPSTSTNEKLFF. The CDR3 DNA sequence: TGTGCCAGCTCACCTTCGACATCAACTAATGAAAAACTGTTTTTT.

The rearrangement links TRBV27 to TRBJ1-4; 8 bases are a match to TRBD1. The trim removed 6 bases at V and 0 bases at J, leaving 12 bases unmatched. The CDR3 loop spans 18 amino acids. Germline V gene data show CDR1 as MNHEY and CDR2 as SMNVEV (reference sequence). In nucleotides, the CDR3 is TGTGCCAGCAGACCTCGGACAGGGCGCCCCTCAACTAATGAAAAACTGTTTTTT. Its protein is CASRPRTGRPSTNEKLFF.

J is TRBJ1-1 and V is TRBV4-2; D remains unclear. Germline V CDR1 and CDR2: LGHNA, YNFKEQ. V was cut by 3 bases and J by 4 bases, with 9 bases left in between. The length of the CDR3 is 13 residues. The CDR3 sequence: CASSQGRSTEAFF. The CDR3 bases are TGTGCCAGCAGCCAGGGCAGAAGCACTGAAGCTTTCTTT.

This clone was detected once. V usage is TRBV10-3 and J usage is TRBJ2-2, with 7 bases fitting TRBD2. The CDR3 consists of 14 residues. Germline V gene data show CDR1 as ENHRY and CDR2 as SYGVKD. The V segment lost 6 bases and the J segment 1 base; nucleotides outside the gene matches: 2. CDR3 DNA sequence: TGTGCCATCAGGCTAGCGGTGAACACCGGGGAGCTGTTTTTT. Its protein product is CAIRLAVNTGELFF.

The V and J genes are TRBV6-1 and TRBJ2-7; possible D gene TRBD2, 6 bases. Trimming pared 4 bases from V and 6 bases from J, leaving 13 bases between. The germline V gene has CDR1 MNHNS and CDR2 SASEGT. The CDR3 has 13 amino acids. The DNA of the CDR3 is TGTGCCAGCAGTGCCGCGGGGACCCCCGAGCAGTACTTC. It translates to CASSAAGTPEQYF.

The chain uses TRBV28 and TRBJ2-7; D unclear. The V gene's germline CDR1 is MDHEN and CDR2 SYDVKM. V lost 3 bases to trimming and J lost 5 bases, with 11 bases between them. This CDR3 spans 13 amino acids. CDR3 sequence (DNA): TGTGCCAGCAGTTTTGCCGGAGAGAACGAGCAGTACTTC. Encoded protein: CASSFAGENEQYF.

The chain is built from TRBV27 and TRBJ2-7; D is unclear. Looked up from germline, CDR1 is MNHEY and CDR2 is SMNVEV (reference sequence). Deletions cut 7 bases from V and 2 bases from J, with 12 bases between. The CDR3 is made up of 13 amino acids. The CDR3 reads CASTSTDTYEQYF. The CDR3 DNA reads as TGTGCCAGCACTTCGACCGACACCTACGAGCAGTACTTC.

The CDR3 region is CASSPQPPGGTGNGYTF. The CDR3 DNA follows: TGTGCCAGCAGCCCTCAACCACCCGGGGGGACAGGGAATGGCTACACCTTC. The chain uses TRBV7-3 and TRBJ1-2; 9 nucleotides match TRBD1. Germline V lookup: CDR1 SGHTA, CDR2 FQGTGA. CDR3 length equals 17 residues. The V gene end was trimmed by 5 bases and the J gene end by 6 bases; junction bases not matched to a gene: 16.

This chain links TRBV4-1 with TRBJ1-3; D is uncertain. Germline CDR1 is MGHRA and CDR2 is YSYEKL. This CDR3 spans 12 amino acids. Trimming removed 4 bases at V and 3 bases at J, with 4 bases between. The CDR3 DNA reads TGCGCCAGCAGCCCCAGTGGAAACACCATATATTTT. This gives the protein CASSPSGNTIYF.